These 29 T cell receptor beta chains originate from one sample sequenced in a study of shared clonotypes between healthy human individuals. Only in-frame clones appear in the TCRdb table, and some are missing; sequencing was by immunoSEQ multiplex PCR. Counted here are over a million clones, around 97% occurring once; the ten biggest clones make up 1.2%. The sample was naive CD4+ T cells sorted from blood. Subset: CD45RA+ positively selected. The receptors shown here come from a man younger than 40 in good health.

Worth noting for this clone: Within the sample, other DNA sequences also encode this same CDR3. This chain uses TRBV9 with TRBJ2-3; 7 nucleotides agree with TRBD2. V was pared by 3 bases and J by 0 bases, with 1 base of the junction left unmatched. The CDR3 length is 14 residues. Germline CDR1 and CDR2: SGDLS and YYNGEE. Written as DNA, the CDR3 is TGTGCCAGCAGCGGTAGCGGGAGCACAGATACGCAGTATTTT. Protein product: CASSGSGSTDTQYF.

The chain uses TRBV10-3 and TRBJ2-1; possible D gene TRBD2, 5 bases. The CDR3 sequence is 14 residues long. Germline CDR1 ENHRY, CDR2 SYGVKD. V was pared by 11 bases and J by 6 bases, with 20 bases between. The CDR3 nucleotides read TGTGCCGTCAATTTCGGGGAATTGGTCAATGAGCAGTTCTTC. This translates into CAVNFGELVNEQFF.

This chain links TRBV4-2 with TRBJ1-2, with D perhaps TRBD1 (6 bases). Between the trimmed V and J ends, which lost 0 bases and 3 bases, there was a span of 11 bases. Germline assignment: CDR1 LGHNA and CDR2 YNFKEQ. CDR3 size: 15 residues. The CDR3 sequence: CASSQDRGADYGYTF. CDR3 nucleotide sequence: TGTGCCAGCAGCCAAGATCGGGGGGCGGACTATGGCTACACCTTC.

The CDR3 loop reads CASSTGPASEQFF. The CDR3 DNA reads TGCGCCAGCAGCACGGGTCCTGCTAGTGAGCAGTTCTTC. The chain employs TRBV5-1 and TRBJ2-1; no clear D. CDR3 size: 13 residues. V dropped 4 bases and J dropped 9 bases, with 14 bases sitting between them. Germline V gene sequence: CDR1 SGHRS, CDR2 YFSETQ.

The gene calls are TRBV2 and TRBJ2-6; D call uncertain. Germline CDR1 is SNHLY and CDR2 is FYNNEI. Trimming pared 5 bases from V and 0 bases from J, leaving 5 bases between. This CDR3 is 14 amino acids long. CDR3 coding DNA: TGTGCCAGCAGTTTCGTCTCTGGGGCCAACGTCCTGACTTTC. Translation: CASSFVSGANVLTF.

Of note for this clone: Other DNA sequences in the same sample also yield this CDR3. The J gene is TRBJ1-5, the V gene TRBV10-1, with D perhaps TRBD1 (6 bases). V lost 6 bases, J lost 4 bases, and 10 bases lay in between. In germline, CDR1 is WNHNN, CDR2 SYGVQD (reference sequence). This CDR3 comprises 13 residues. The CDR3 DNA reads as TGCGCCAGCAGCACAGGGCGGAATCAGCCCCAGCATTTT. Amino acid sequence: CASSTGRNQPQHF.

This sequence joins TRBV10-3 and TRBJ1-2; D uncertain. Germline lookup yields CDR1 ENHRY and CDR2 SYGVKD. V shed 4 bases and J shed 3 bases, with 15 bases lying between them. The CDR3 extends over 15 amino acids. Here the CDR3 reads CAISGKEGGDYGYTF. Here the CDR3 DNA reads TGTGCCATCAGTGGGAAAGAGGGTGGTGACTATGGCTACACCTTC.

The chain links TRBV18 to TRBJ2-7; 12 bases agree with TRBD2. Germline CDR1 KGHSH, CDR2 LQKENI. J was trimmed by 2 bases and V by 3 bases; bases with no gene match: 8. The CDR3 totals 17 residues. The CDR3 is CASSPGNPSGRAYEQYF. CDR3 bases: TGTGCCAGCTCACCCGGAAATCCTAGCGGGAGGGCCTACGAGCAGTACTTC.

The chain links TRBV7-6 to TRBJ1-1; 8 bases match TRBD1. This CDR3 is built from 14 residues. Germline CDR1 is SGHVS and CDR2 is FNYEAQ. Trimming took 5 bases from V and 3 from J; bases not matched to a gene: 5. The CDR3 coding sequence is TGTGCCAGCAGCGGAGACAGGGGACACACTGAAGCTTTCTTT. The encoded protein is CASSGDRGHTEAFF.

The chain combines TRBV4-2 with TRBJ1-3; D is unclear. There are 16 residues in the CDR3. V lost 2 bases, J lost 0 bases, and 11 bases lay in between. CDR1 and CDR2 from the germline V gene are LGHNA and YNFKEQ. The CDR3 loop is CASSQLGPDSGNTIYF. Here the CDR3 DNA reads TGTGCCAGCAGCCAATTGGGTCCTGACTCTGGAAACACCATATATTTT.

The rearrangement links TRBV5-5 to TRBJ1-4; tentative D call: TRBD1 (6 bases). The germline V gene encodes CDR1 SGHKS and CDR2 YYEKEE (reference sequence). V lost 3 bases and J 4 bases, leaving 13 bases between the germline ends. The CDR3 consists of 15 residues. The CDR3 DNA follows: TGTGCCAGCAGCTCGATTTTAGGGGGTAATGAAAAACTGTTTTTT. Its protein is CASSSILGGNEKLFF. Complete variable domain (other parts from reference TRBV5-5 and TRBJ1-4): DAGVTQSPTHLIKTRGQQVTLRCSPISGHKSVSWYQQVLGQGPQFIFQYYEKEERGRGNFPDRFSARQFPNYSSELNVNALLLGDSALYLCASSSILGGNEKLFFGSGTQLSVL.

This chain uses TRBV18 with TRBJ2-7; D is undetermined. V dropped 1 base and J dropped 2 bases, with 12 bases sitting between them. The CDR3 runs 15 residues. The germline CDR1 and CDR2 sequences are KGHSH and LQKENI. The CDR3 here is CASSPRSWDPYEQYF. The CDR3 nucleotides read TGTGCCAGCTCACCACGAAGCTGGGATCCCTACGAGCAGTACTTC.

Only one count was recorded for this clone. V and J are TRBV6-4 and TRBJ2-3; unclear D gene. The CDR3 runs 13 residues. The V and J ends lost 4 bases and 4 bases respectively, with 9 bases between them. Germline assignment: CDR1 MRHNA and CDR2 SNTAGT. This CDR3 is CASSGSQADTQYF. CDR3 nucleotides: TGTGCCAGCAGTGGCTCGCAGGCAGATACGCAGTATTTT.

J is TRBJ2-7 and V is TRBV7-9; tentatively, D is TRBD1 (6 bases). Germline assignment: CDR1 SEHNR and CDR2 FQNEAQ (reference sequence). The CDR3 runs to 14 residues. V lost 3 bases and J 2 bases, leaving 11 bases between the germline ends. The CDR3 reads CASSLYRAPYEQYF. CDR3 nucleotide sequence: TGTGCCAGCAGCTTGTACAGGGCTCCCTACGAGCAGTACTTC.

The chain has TRBV10-1 and TRBJ1-4; 7 positions match TRBD1. Trimming took 3 bases from V and 10 from J; bases not matched to a gene: 8. This CDR3 spans 14 amino acids. Germline CDR1 is WNHNN and CDR2 is SYGVQD (reference sequence). In nucleotides, the CDR3 is TGCGCCAGCAGTGAACAGGGGCGCGGTGGAAAACTGTTTTTT. Translating it yields CASSEQGRGGKLFF.

This chain links TRBV7-9 with TRBJ2-4; no clear D gene. CDR3 length: 15 amino acids. Between the trimmed V and J ends, which lost 1 base and 0 bases, there was a span of 7 bases. Germline V gene lookup returns CDR1 SEHNR and CDR2 FQNEAQ (reference sequence). CDR3 sequence: CASSLEVKAKNIQYF. CDR3 nucleotide sequence: TGTGCCAGCAGCTTAGAGGTAAAAGCCAAAAACATTCAGTACTTC.

The genes are TRBV5-1 and TRBJ2-7, with D maybe TRBD2 (5 bases). Germline-derived CDR1 and CDR2 are SGHRS and YFSETQ. The V gene lost 6 bases and the J gene lost 3 bases, with 19 bases spanning the gap. This CDR3 is built from 15 residues. DNA for the CDR3: TGCGCCAGCAAGCTTGGTCGGGGAACTTACTACGAGCAGTACTTC. The encoded protein is CASKLGRGTYYEQYF.

V gene TRBV28 combines with J gene TRBJ1-4, with D unclear. Germline-derived CDR1 and CDR2 are MDHEN and SYDVKM. Between the trimmed V and J ends, which lost 5 bases and 10 bases, there was a span of 20 bases. The CDR3 totals 15 residues. The CDR3 DNA reads as TGTGCCAGCAGTCCCACCTTTTTGAGGTTGAGAAAACTGTTTTTT. Its protein is CASSPTFLRLRKLFF.

V and J are TRBV7-2 and TRBJ2-7; D is unclear. V lost 2 bases and J 2 bases, leaving 7 bases between the germline ends. The CDR3 runs to 13 residues. Germline CDR1 and CDR2: SGHTA and FQGNSA. CDR3 nucleotides: TGTGCCAGCAGCTTAAGTTTGACCTACGAGCAGTACTTC. The encoded protein is CASSLSLTYEQYF.

This sequence joins TRBV6-5 and TRBJ2-7, with a possible D match to TRBD1 (5 bases). The V and J ends lost 2 bases and 7 bases respectively, with 9 bases between them. Per the germline V gene, CDR1 is MNHEY and CDR2 is SVGAGI. This CDR3 region has 12 residues. CDR3 nucleotide sequence: TGTGCCAGCAGTTACACTGGACAAGAGCAGTACTTC. Its protein is CASSYTGQEQYF.

This chain uses TRBV6-5 with TRBJ1-5; TRBD1 agrees at 7 bases. This CDR3 is 15 amino acids long. The germline V gene has CDR1 MNHEY and CDR2 SVGAGI. Unmatched junction bases numbered 6, after V lost 6 bases and J lost 1 base. The chain's CDR3 is CASRRQGGSNQPQHF. The CDR3 coding sequence is TGTGCCAGCAGAAGACAGGGCGGAAGCAATCAGCCCCAGCATTTT.

The chain couples TRBV19 to TRBJ2-7; 13 bases are a match to TRBD2. Germline lookup yields CDR1 LNHDA and CDR2 SQIVND (reference sequence). J gave up 1 base and V 4 bases, and 1 base lay outside the gene matches. This CDR3 is 15 amino acids long. The CDR3, as DNA: TGTGCCAGTAGTACGGGACTAGCGGGATCCTACGAGCAGTACTTC. Amino acid sequence: CASSTGLAGSYEQYF.

This clone appeared a single time. The CDR3 nucleotides read TGTGCCAGCAGCACCCGGACAGGCTCGACGACAGATACGCAGTATTTT. Translated: CASSTRTGSTTDTQYF. The chain links TRBV9 to TRBJ2-3, with 7 bases aligning to TRBD1. The CDR3 has 16 residues. The V gene's germline CDR1 is SGDLS and CDR2 YYNGEE. V shed 4 bases and J 3 bases; nucleotides not matched to a gene: 11.

This chain uses TRBV4-1 with TRBJ2-7; 7 bases map to TRBD1. The germline gives CDR1 MGHRA, CDR2 YSYEKL. The J segment lost 4 bases and the V segment lost 2 bases, leaving 8 bases of the junction unmatched. The CDR3 is 15 residues long. The DNA for the CDR3 is TGCGCCAGCAGCCAACACACACAGGGGATTTACGAGCAGTACTTC. It yields the protein CASSQHTQGIYEQYF.

The chain combines TRBV18 with TRBJ2-2; TRBD1 agrees at 7 bases. The V gene end was trimmed by 3 bases and the J gene end by 4 bases; junction bases not matched to a gene: 5. Germline loops: CDR1 KGHSH, CDR2 LQKENI. CDR3 length: 15 residues. CDR3 loop: CASSPRDRATGELFF. The CDR3 DNA reads TGTGCCAGCTCACCCCGGGACAGAGCCACCGGGGAGCTGTTTTTT.

In this sample, this clone turned up once. The CDR3 reads CASSAGQSLGTEAFF. The DNA for the CDR3 is TGCGCCAGCAGCGCTGGACAGAGCCTGGGCACTGAAGCTTTCTTT. The chain uses TRBV5-1 and TRBJ1-1; D might be TRBD1 (6 bases). Germline V gene lookup returns CDR1 SGHRS and CDR2 YFSETQ. V gave up 4 bases and J gave up 4 bases, with 17 bases separating them. This CDR3 is 15 amino acids long.

This chain links TRBV5-1 with TRBJ1-2; possibly TRBD1 for D (5 bases). The CDR3 has 15 amino acids. CDR1 is SGHRS and CDR2 is YFSETQ in the germline V gene. Between the trimmed V and J ends, which lost 4 bases and 3 bases, there was a span of 16 bases. Here the CDR3 DNA reads TGCGCCAGCAGCGCTGGTCCGGGGCAGCACTATGGCTACACCTTC. Translated, it gives CASSAGPGQHYGYTF. Full variable domain (remainder filled in from reference TRBV5-1 and TRBJ1-2): KAGVTQTPRYLIKTRGQQVTLSCSPISGHRSVSWYQQTPGQGLQFLFEYFSETQRNKGNFPGRFSGRQFSNSRSEMNVSTLELGDSALYLCASSAGPGQHYGYTFGSGTRLTVV.

The genes are TRBV2 and TRBJ2-5; D call uncertain. The length of the CDR3 is 11 residues. V was shortened by 7 bases and J by 5 bases, with 8 bases between the two germline ends. Per germline, CDR1 SNHLY and CDR2 FYNNEI. CDR3 DNA sequence: TGTGCCAGCACCAAAAAGGAGACCCAGTACTTC. This encodes CASTKKETQYF. Filled out from reference TRBV2 and TRBJ2-5, the complete variable domain reads EPEVTQTPSHQVTQMGQEVILRCVPISNHLYFYWYRQILGQKVEFLVSFYNNEISEKSEIFDDQFSVERPDGSNFTLKIRSTKLEDSAMYFCASTKKETQYFGPGTRLLVL.

This chain uses TRBV2 with TRBJ1-2; possible D gene TRBD1, 5 bases. The germline V gene has CDR1 SNHLY and CDR2 FYNNEI. The CDR3 is 15 amino acids. Trimming cost V 6 bases and J 4 bases, with 18 bases left between them. The DNA for the CDR3 is TGTGCCAGCAGCAAGGAGGGATGGGGGTCCTATGGCTACACCTTC. The encoded protein is CASSKEGWGSYGYTF.